The clone carrying this T cell receptor (beta chain) was counted many times. The sample originates from a study of human T cells and chemical hapten exposure. Study background: Sensitization applied 2% DPC to roughly 2 cm by roughly 2 cm of upper inner arm skin. Small volume differences among pooled libraries mainly caused per-sample TCR yield variation.

Time point specified: patch test 1, 2 weeks after DPC sensitization. Treatment defined: therapeutic diphenylcyclopropenone sensitization with weekly scalp DPC. Each cDNA molecule in the library carried unique molecular identifiers. TCRdb re-called the RACE reads through MiXCR, storing one row per CDR3 protein. Of 350,000 or so distinct CDR3 sequences listed, approximately 6.3% were seen once; the top ten hold 7.5% to 9%. Trimming pared 5 bases from V and 7 bases from J, leaving 11 bases between. This CDR3 contains 13 residues. CDR1 is MGHRA and CDR2 is YSYEKL in the germline V gene. Sequenced here: whole blood, sampled in connection with sensitization to the hapten diphenylcyclopropenone (DPC). This rearrangement joins TRBV4-1 to TRBJ2-2, with D maybe TRBD1 (5 bases). This TCR derives from a woman between 18 and 29 years old with alopecia areata. Some clones in this sample may be carry-over from other donors' samples. The CDR3 loop is CASSWRRDGELFF. In nucleotides, the CDR3 is TGCGCCAGCAGCTGGCGCAGGGACGGGGAGCTGTTTTTT.